The 5 T cell receptor beta chains below come from one sample, sequenced in a study of human T cells and chemical hapten exposure. Documented time point: patch test 3, about 24 weeks after DPC sensitization. Regarding treatment: therapeutic diphenylcyclopropenone sensitization with weekly scalp DPC. TCRdb re-called the RACE reads with MiXCR, one entry per CDR3 protein. The sample lists some 90,000 distinct CDR3 sequences, approximately 11% occurring once. Sequences were derived from whole blood, sampled in connection with sensitization to the hapten diphenylcyclopropenone (DPC). These receptor sequences come from a woman aged 25 to 39 with alopecia areata. Some clones in this sample may be carry-over from other donors' samples.

This chain joins TRBV20-1 and TRBJ1-3; D call uncertain. The CDR3 loop spans 13 amino acids. V lost 6 bases and J lost 8, with 17 bases in between. CDR1 is DFQATT and CDR2 is SNEGSKA in the germline V gene (reference sequence). Written as DNA, the CDR3 is TGCAGTGCGAAAGACTGGATACAAGACACCATATATTTT. Protein: CSAKDWIQDTIYF.

The J gene is TRBJ1-1, the V gene TRBV9; unclear D gene. The CDR3 has 18 amino acids. The germline CDR1 and CDR2 sequences are SGDLS and YYNGEE. The V gene lost 4 bases and the J gene lost 4 bases, with 26 bases spanning the gap. The chain's CDR3 is CASSPHHPGRDRATEAFF. In DNA form, the CDR3 reads TGTGCCAGCAGCCCCCACCATCCCGGGAGGGATCGGGCCACTGAAGCTTTCTTT.

This clonotype was counted at least ten times. This chain connects TRBV7-2 to TRBJ1-1, with D unresolved. This CDR3 is 13 amino acids long. Between the trimmed V and J ends, which lost 7 bases and 1 base, there was a span of 10 bases. Germline V gives CDR1 SGHTA, CDR2 FQGNSA. The CDR3 sequence is CASTLRENTEAFF. The CDR3 nucleotides are TGTGCCAGCACCCTCCGGGAGAACACTGAAGCTTTCTTT.

This clonotype was counted at least ten times. The V and J genes are TRBV9 and TRBJ2-5; D may match TRBD1 or TRBD2 (5 bases each). The germline CDR1 and CDR2 sequences are SGDLS and YYNGEE. The CDR3 totals 13 residues. V lost 2 bases and J lost 5, with 10 bases in between. The CDR3 reads CASSVTGAETQYF. Here the CDR3 DNA reads TGTGCCAGCAGCGTTACCGGGGCCGAGACCCAGTACTTC.

This clonotype has a count of ten or more. The chain is built from TRBV5-1 and TRBJ2-3; 9 positions match TRBD1. The germline V gene encodes CDR1 SGHRS and CDR2 YFSETQ. The junction had 5 bases not matched to a gene; V was cut back by 4 bases and J by 5 bases. The length of the CDR3 is 14 residues. Here the CDR3 reads CASSPGTGRDTQYF. The CDR3 DNA reads TGCGCCAGCAGCCCAGGGACAGGGAGAGATACGCAGTATTTT.